The subject of this entry is one T cell receptor (beta chain). What it recognizes is unknown. V shed 4 bases and J shed 4 bases, with 13 bases lying between them. Germline lookup yields CDR1 SQVTM and CDR2 ANQGSEA. The CDR3 runs to 13 residues. The data originate from a study of immune evolution from preneoplasia to lung adenocarcinoma. Study findings and constraints: Top clone frequencies peaked in normal lung, apparently declining through invasive adenocarcinoma.

Patients had resection in Japan or China between about 2013 and 2017. Two lung cancer pathologists independently confirmed each histologic diagnosis. Macro-dissection enriched premalignant or tumor cells before nucleic acid extraction. The method was immunoSEQ multiplex PCR; TCRdb's version includes in-frame clones alone and lacks a portion of them. Of roughly 7,800 clones detected, roughly 72% appear once; the ten largest clones hold 11%. The TCR was taken from a donor older than 65 with lung adenocarcinoma. Some clones in this sample may be carry-over from other donors' samples. The chain couples TRBV29-1 to TRBJ2-5; D possibly corresponds to TRBD1 (6 bases). The sample taken for sequencing was FFPE lung adenocarcinoma in situ tissue. CDR3 sequence reads: CSVVGGVGETQYF. Here the CDR3 DNA reads TGCAGCGTTGTAGGGGGAGTGGGAGAGACCCAGTACTTC.